Described below is a single T cell receptor beta chain sequence and its context. Its antigen remains unknown. Germline assignment: CDR1 SEHNR and CDR2 FQNEAQ (reference sequence). CDR3 length: 12 residues. The record originates from a study of T cell clusters in autoimmune cytopenias. Background on the study: The median distinct TRB clonotype count was fewer than 3,000 per sample, from a median around 50,000 reads.

Study-level points and caveats: Primary autoimmune cytopenia patients appeared to lack physiological T cell clusters present in healthy donors. The cluster-lack signature was not seen for secondary cytopenia versus chronic lymphocytic leukemia.

TRB rearrangements were amplified by touch-down multiplex PCR with mixed TRB-A/B primers. Each CDR3 protein gets one entry in TCRdb, which reprocessed the multiplex PCR reads and gives no DNA. This repertoire includes 8,000 or so distinct CDR3 sequences. TRB was amplified from about 260 ng of peripheral blood genomic DNA per sample. The source material was peripheral blood. This chain joins TRBV7-9 and TRBJ2-1. This TCR was recovered from a human donor with an autoimmune cytopenia or autoimmune hepatitis (not recorded which). The chain's CDR3 is CASSLTEFEQFF.